The 5 T cell receptor beta chains below come from one sample, sequenced in a study of regulatory T cells in long-lasting Graves disease. Noted time point: persistent/refractory GD, antithyroid drugs over 5 years with positive TRAb. With RNA extracted from PBMCs as input, the TCR library was made. Construction of the TCR beta libraries employed iRepertoire HTBI primers in conjunction with Arm-PCR of CDR3 regions. One entry per CDR3 protein, called by TCRdb with MiXCR from the multiplex PCR reads. Here the sample spans roughly 490,000 distinct CDR3 sequences, approximately 22% being singletons. Sequenced material: peripheral blood mononuclear cells (PBMCs), taken when the disease was refractory, from a patient treated with antithyroid drugs. Source of these receptors: a female donor with Graves disease.

This clonotype has ten or more counts. The chain combines TRBV19 with TRBJ1-1; D is unresolved. There are 15 residues in the CDR3. Germline assignment: CDR1 LNHDA and CDR2 SQIVND (reference sequence). V lost 3 bases and J lost 6, with 17 bases in between. Here the CDR3 reads CASSINPASSAEAFF. In DNA form, the CDR3 reads TGTGCCAGTAGTATCAACCCGGCGTCGTCGGCTGAAGCTTTCTTT.

This clonotype was seen a handful of times. The J gene is TRBJ1-5, the V gene TRBV7-9, with TRBD1 as a possible D gene (5 bases). The CDR3 contains 15 residues. Germline V gene sequence: CDR1 SEHNR, CDR2 FQNEAQ (reference sequence). V lost 9 bases and J lost 3, with 18 bases in between. CDR3 DNA sequence: TGTGCCAGAACCCTTCGAGTAGGGGACAATCAGCCCCAGCATTTT. It codes for CARTLRVGDNQPQHF.

The sample holds a few counts of this clonotype. The chain is built from TRBV5-4 and TRBJ1-5; D unclear. Trimming left V 6 bases short and J 6 bases short, with 13 bases between. This CDR3 is 13 amino acids long. Germline V gives CDR1 SGHNT, CDR2 YYREEE (reference sequence). For the CDR3, the DNA is TGTGCCAGCACCATGAACCCGCTTCAGCCCCAGCATTTT. Residues: CASTMNPLQPQHF.

The table lists this clonotype with many counts. The chain recombines TRBV7-2 with TRBJ2-2; a weak D match, TRBD2 (6 bases). This CDR3 is 14 amino acids long. Per germline, CDR1 SGHTA and CDR2 FQGNSA. V was cut by 5 bases and J by 4 bases, with 11 bases left in between. CDR3 protein: CASSMGLITGELFF. The CDR3 coding sequence is TGTGCCAGCAGCATGGGACTTATCACCGGGGAGCTGTTTTTT.

A few counts support this clonotype. J is TRBJ2-7 and V is TRBV10-3, with 7 bases matching TRBD2. This CDR3 has 15 amino acids. The germline CDR1 and CDR2 sequences are ENHRY and SYGVKD. V was clipped by 6 bases and J by 0 bases; unmatched bases: 8. CDR3 DNA sequence: TGTGCCATCAGGGGGGGGACGGCGAGCTCCTACGAGCAGTACTTC. Translated: CAIRGGTASSYEQYF.